This TCR beta chain emerged from a study of CD8 T cells in ankylosing spondylitis. Findings and caveats of the study: Seemingly characteristic of ankylosing spondylitis blood was a TCR beta motif consisting of about 8 highly homologous variants. Disease-linked clones had a CD8+ phenotype and relatively low frequency in peripheral blood. Earlier studies detected some motif variants in reactive arthritis synovial fluid and blood.

With molecular barcodes, quantitative 5'-RACE was used to make the TCR beta libraries. TCRdb used MiXCR to reprocess the 5' RACE reads, holding one entry per CDR3 protein. There are roughly 440,000 distinct CDR3 sequences in the sample; 17% occur only once, and approximately 1% lies in the top ten. This clonotype was counted ten times or more. Its cognate antigen is unknown. The CDR3 contains 18 residues. The V end was cut by 2 bases, the J end by 0 bases, with 19 bases between. Germline CDR1 MNHEY, CDR2 SVGEGT. V gene TRBV6-2 or TRBV6-3 combines with J gene TRBJ1-1; D perhaps matches TRBD1 (6 bases). Material for sequencing was blood, either unsorted or a sorted T cell fraction (not recorded which). The receptor comes from a male donor with ankylosing spondylitis. The CDR3 sequence is CASSYPIGGGRLNTEAFF. In nucleotides, the CDR3 is TGTGCCAGCAGTTACCCGATCGGAGGGGGGCGGCTGAACACTGAAGCTTTCTTT.